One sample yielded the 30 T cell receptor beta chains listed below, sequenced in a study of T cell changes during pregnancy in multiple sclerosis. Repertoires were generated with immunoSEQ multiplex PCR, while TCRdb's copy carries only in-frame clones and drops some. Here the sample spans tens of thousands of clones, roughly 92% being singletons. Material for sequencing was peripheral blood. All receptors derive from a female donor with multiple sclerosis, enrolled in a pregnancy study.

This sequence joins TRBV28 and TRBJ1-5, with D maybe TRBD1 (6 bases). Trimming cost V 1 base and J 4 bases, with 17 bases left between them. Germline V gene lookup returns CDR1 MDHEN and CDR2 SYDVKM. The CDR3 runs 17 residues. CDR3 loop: CASSLYATGLRNQPQHF. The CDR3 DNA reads TGTGCCAGCAGTTTATACGCTACAGGGCTACGGAATCAGCCCCAGCATTTT.

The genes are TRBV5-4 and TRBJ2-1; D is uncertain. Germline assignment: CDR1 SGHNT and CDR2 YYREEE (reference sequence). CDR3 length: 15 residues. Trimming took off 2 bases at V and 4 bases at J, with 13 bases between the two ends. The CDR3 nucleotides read TGTGCCAGCAGCTTCCAGACACCAGGATACAATGAGCAGTTCTTC. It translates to CASSFQTPGYNEQFF.

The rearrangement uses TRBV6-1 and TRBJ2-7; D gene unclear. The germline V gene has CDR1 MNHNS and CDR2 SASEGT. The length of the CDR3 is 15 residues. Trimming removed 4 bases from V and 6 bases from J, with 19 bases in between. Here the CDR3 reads CASSAPEPLHVEQYF. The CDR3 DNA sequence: TGTGCCAGCAGTGCTCCGGAGCCCCTCCACGTCGAGCAGTACTTC.

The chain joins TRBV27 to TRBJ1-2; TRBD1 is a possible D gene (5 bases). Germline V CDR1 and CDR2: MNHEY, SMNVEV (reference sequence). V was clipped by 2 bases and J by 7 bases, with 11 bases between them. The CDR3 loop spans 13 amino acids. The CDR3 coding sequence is TGTGCCAGCAGTTTAGGGACCGCGGGTGGCTACACCTTC. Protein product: CASSLGTAGGYTF.

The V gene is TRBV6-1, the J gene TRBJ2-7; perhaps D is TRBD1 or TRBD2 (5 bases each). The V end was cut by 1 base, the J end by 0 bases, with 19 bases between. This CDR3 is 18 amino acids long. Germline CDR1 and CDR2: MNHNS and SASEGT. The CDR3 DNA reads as TGTGCCAGCAGTGAAGGGTTTGAGGGGTCAGGGAACTCCTACGAGCAGTACTTC. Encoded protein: CASSEGFEGSGNSYEQYF.

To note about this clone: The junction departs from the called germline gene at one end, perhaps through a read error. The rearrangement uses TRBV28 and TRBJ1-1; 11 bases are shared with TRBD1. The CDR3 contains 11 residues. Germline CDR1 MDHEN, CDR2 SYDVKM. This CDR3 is CGTGGYTEAFF. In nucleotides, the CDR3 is TGCGGGACAGGGGGTTACACTGAAGCTTTCTTT.

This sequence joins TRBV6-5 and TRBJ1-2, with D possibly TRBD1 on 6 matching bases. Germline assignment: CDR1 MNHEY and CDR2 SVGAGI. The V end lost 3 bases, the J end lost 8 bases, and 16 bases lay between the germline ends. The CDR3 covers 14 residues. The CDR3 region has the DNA TGTGCCAGCAGTTATCAAACAGGGCAAGGAGGCTACACCTTC. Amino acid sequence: CASSYQTGQGGYTF.

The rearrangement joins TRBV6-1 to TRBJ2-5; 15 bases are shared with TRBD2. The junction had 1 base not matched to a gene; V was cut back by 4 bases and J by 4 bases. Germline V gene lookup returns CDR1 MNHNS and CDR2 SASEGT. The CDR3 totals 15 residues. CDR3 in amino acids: CASSGGLAGGETQYF. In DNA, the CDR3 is TGTGCCAGCAGTGGGGGACTAGCGGGAGGAGAGACCCAGTACTTC.

The CDR3 sequence: CASSSRWDLNEQYF. The DNA for the CDR3 is TGTGCCAGCAGCTCCCGATGGGATCTCAACGAGCAGTACTTC. The V gene is TRBV11-2, the J gene TRBJ2-7; D not certain. The CDR3 length is 14 residues. Germline values: CDR1 SGHAT, CDR2 FQNNGV. Trimming cost V 4 bases and J 5 bases, with 15 bases left between them.

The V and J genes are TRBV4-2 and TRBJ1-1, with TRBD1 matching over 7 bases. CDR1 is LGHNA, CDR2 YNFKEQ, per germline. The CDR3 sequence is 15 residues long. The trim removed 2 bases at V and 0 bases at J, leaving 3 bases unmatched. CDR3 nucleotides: TGTGCCAGCAGCCAACCAGGGGGAATGAACACTGAAGCTTTCTTT. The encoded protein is CASSQPGGMNTEAFF.

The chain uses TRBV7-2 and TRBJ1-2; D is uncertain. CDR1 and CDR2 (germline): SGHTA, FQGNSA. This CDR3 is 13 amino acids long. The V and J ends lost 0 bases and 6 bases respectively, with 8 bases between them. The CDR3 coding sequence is TGTGCCAGCAGCTTAGCGATGACCAATGGCTACACCTTC. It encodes CASSLAMTNGYTF.

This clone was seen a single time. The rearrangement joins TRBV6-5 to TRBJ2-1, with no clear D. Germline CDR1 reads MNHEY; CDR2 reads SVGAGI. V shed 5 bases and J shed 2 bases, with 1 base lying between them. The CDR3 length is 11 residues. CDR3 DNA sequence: TGTGCCAGCAGTCCCTACAATGAGCAGTTCTTC. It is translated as CASSPYNEQFF.

The CDR3 nucleotides read TGCGCCAGCAGCCAAGACTTCCAAGAGACCCAGTACTTC. This gives the protein CASSQDFQETQYF. The chain couples TRBV4-3 to TRBJ2-5, with unresolved D. With 0 bases removed from V and 1 base from J, the gap between germline ends came to 3 bases. The CDR3 is 13 amino acids. CDR1 LGHNA and CDR2 YSLEER come from the germline V gene.

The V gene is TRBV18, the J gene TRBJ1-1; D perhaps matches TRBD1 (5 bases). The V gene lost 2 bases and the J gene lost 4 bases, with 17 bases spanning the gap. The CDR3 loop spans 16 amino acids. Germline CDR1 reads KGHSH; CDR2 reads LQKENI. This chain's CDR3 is CASSPNWIGASTEAFF. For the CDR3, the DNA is TGTGCCAGCTCACCAAATTGGATAGGGGCCAGCACTGAAGCTTTCTTT.

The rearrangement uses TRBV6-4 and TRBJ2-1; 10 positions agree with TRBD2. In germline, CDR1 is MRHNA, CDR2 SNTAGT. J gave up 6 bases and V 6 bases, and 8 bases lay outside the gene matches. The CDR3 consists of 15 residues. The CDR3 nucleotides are TGTGCCAGCAGCCGAGGGACTAGCGAGATCAATGAGCAGTTCTTC. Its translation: CASSRGTSEINEQFF.

This CDR3 reads CASERGGQETQYF. CDR3 in DNA: TGTGCCTCCGAGCGGGGGGGCCAAGAGACCCAGTACTTC. The chain carries TRBV28 and TRBJ2-5; 10 bases are a match to TRBD2. The germline CDR1 and CDR2 sequences are MDHEN and SYDVKM. This CDR3 is built from 13 residues. V shed 11 bases, J shed 1 base, and the junction held 4 bases outside the gene matches.

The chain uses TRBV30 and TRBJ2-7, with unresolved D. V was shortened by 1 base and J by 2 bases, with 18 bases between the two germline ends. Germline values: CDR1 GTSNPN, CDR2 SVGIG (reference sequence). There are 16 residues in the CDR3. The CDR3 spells CAWSDPGQVTPYEQYF. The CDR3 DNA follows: TGTGCCTGGAGTGACCCCGGGCAGGTTACTCCCTACGAGCAGTACTTC.

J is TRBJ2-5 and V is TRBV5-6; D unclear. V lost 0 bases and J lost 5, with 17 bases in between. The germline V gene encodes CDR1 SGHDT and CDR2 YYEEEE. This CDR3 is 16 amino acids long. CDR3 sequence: CASSLDLSRALETQYF. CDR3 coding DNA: TGTGCCAGCAGCTTGGATCTTTCTAGGGCCTTGGAGACCCAGTACTTC.

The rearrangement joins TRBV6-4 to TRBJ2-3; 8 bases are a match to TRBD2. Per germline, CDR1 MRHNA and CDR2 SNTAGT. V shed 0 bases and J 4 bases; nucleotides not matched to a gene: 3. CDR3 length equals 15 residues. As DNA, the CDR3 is TGTGCCAGCAGTGACTCGACGGGAGGGGCAGATACGCAGTATTTT. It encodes CASSDSTGGADTQYF.

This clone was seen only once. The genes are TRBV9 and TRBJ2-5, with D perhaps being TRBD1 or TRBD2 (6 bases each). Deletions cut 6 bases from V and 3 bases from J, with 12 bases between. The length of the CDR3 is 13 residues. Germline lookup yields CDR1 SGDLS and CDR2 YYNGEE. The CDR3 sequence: CASKAGQEETQYF. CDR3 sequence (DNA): TGTGCCAGCAAGGCGGGACAAGAAGAGACCCAGTACTTC.

CDR3 in DNA: TGTGCCAGCTCACCACCTGCGGGAGGGGAGACCCAGTACTTC. Its translation is CASSPPAGGETQYF. This chain uses TRBV18 with TRBJ2-5; 9 nucleotides agree with TRBD2. Trimming took 0 bases from V and 5 from J; bases not matched to a gene: 1. Germline-derived CDR1 and CDR2 are KGHSH and LQKENI. This CDR3 is 14 amino acids long.

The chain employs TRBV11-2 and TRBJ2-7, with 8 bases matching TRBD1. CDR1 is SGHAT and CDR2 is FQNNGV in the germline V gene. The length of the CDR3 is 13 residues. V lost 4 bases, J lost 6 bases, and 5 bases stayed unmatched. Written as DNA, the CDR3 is TGTGCCAGCAGCTCACAGACAGGGGCCGAGCAGTACTTC. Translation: CASSSQTGAEQYF.

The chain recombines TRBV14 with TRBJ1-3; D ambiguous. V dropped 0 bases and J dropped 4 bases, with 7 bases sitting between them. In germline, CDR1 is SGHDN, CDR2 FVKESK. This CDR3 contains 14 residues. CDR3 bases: TGTGCCAGCAGCCAAGATCTAGTGGGAAACACCATATATTTT. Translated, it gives CASSQDLVGNTIYF.

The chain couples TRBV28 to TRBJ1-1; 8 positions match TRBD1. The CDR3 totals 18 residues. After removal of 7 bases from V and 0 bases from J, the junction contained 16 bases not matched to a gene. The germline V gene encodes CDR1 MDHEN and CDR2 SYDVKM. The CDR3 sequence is CASTSPAGTGDMNTEAFF. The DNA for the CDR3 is TGTGCCAGCACCTCTCCCGCCGGGACAGGAGACATGAACACTGAAGCTTTCTTT.

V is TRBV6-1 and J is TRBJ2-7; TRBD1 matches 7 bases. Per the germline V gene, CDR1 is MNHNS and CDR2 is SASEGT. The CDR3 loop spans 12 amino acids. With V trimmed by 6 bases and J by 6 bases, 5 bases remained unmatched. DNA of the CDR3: TGTGCCAGCAGCATGACAGGGTTCGAGCAGTACTTC. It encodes CASSMTGFEQYF.

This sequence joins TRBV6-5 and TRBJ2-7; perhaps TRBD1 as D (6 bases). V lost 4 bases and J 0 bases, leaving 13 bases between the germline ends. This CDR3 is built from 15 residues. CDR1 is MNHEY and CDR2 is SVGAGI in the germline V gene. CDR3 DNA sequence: TGTGCCAGCAGTTCCGGGGACACCACCTCCTACGAGCAGTACTTC. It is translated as CASSSGDTTSYEQYF.

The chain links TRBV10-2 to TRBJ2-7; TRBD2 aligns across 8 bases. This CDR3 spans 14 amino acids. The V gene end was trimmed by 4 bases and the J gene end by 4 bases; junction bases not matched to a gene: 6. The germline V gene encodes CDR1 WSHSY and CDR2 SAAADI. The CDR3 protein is CASSAGRGGYEQYF. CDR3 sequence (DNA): TGCGCCAGCAGTGCCGGTCGGGGGGGATACGAGCAGTACTTC.

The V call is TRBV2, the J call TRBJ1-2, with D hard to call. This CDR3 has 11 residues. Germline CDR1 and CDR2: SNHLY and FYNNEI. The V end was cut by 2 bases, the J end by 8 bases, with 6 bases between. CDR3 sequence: CASSEIGGYTF. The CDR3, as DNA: TGTGCCAGCAGTGAAATAGGAGGCTACACCTTC.

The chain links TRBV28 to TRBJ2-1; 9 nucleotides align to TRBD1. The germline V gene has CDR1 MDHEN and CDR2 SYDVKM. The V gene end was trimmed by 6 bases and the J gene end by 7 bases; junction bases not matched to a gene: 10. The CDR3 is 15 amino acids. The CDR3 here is CASSAPGQGANEQFF. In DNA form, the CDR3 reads TGTGCCAGCAGCGCTCCGGGACAGGGTGCGAATGAGCAGTTCTTC.

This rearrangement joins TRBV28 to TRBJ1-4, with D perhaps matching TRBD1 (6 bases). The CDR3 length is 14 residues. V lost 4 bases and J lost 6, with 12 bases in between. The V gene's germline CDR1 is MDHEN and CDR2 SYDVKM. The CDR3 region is CASSWKQGHEKLFF. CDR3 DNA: TGTGCCAGCAGTTGGAAACAGGGCCATGAAAAACTGTTTTTT.